The next 10 T cell receptor beta chains were all read from a single sample in a study of OX40 agonist ivuxolimab in advanced cancers. Only in-frame clones appear in the TCRdb table, and some are missing; sequencing was by immunoSEQ multiplex PCR. This sample has roughly 23,000 clones, with about 83% found just once. Sequenced material: CD4+ or CD8+ T cells sorted from blood, taken in a trial of the OX40 agonist ivuxolimab. The receptors stem from an adult with an advanced solid tumor such as melanoma, head and neck, liver or kidney cancer.

This chain links TRBV2 with TRBJ2-7; 7 bases fit TRBD1. Losses at the gene ends were 4 bases for V and 0 bases for J; bases not matched to a gene: 3. The germline CDR1 and CDR2 sequences are SNHLY and FYNNEI. This CDR3 comprises 14 residues. CDR3 DNA sequence: TGTGCCAGCAGTGGGGACAGTAACTCCTACGAGCAGTACTTC. Protein: CASSGDSNSYEQYF.

The J gene is TRBJ2-5, the V gene TRBV19; a weak D match, TRBD2 (6 bases). V was trimmed by 9 bases and J by 1 base, leaving 15 bases between them. This CDR3 region has 14 residues. In germline, CDR1 is LNHDA, CDR2 SQIVND (reference sequence). This CDR3 reads CASQRQGGQETQYF. The CDR3 region has the DNA TGTGCCAGCCAAAGGCAGGGAGGCCAAGAGACCCAGTACTTC.

DNA for the CDR3: TGTGCCCATAGGGACAGGGTCACCGGGGAGCTGTTTTTT. It codes for CAHRDRVTGELFF. The chain combines TRBV30 with TRBJ2-2, with TRBD1 identical over 9 bases. This CDR3 is 13 amino acids long. The V and J ends lost 8 bases and 4 bases, in that order; junction bases with no gene match: 5. Germline V lookup: CDR1 GTSNPN, CDR2 SVGIG (reference sequence).

This rearrangement joins TRBV7-3 to TRBJ2-3; TRBD2 agrees at 7 bases. V lost 5 bases, J lost 3 bases, and 11 bases stayed unmatched. This CDR3 comprises 16 residues. CDR1 is SGHTA, CDR2 FQGTGA, per germline. In DNA form, the CDR3 reads TGTGCCAGCAGCCTATCGCCGCGGGGGTTGACAGATACGCAGTATTTT. This gives the protein CASSLSPRGLTDTQYF.

The chain is built from TRBV23-1 and TRBJ1-2; TRBD1 is a possible D gene (6 bases). TRBV23-1 has ORF status, its function being uncertain. Trimming pared 5 bases from V and 1 base from J, leaving 20 bases between. The CDR3 totals 17 residues. CDR3 in DNA: TGCGCCAGCAGTGAACGCCAGGGGTGCCGGCTTAACTATGGCTACACCTTC. This encodes CASSERQGCRLNYGYTF.

This rearrangement joins TRBV9 to TRBJ2-1, with TRBD1 matching 8 bases. Germline V CDR1 and CDR2: SGDLS, YYNGEE. The CDR3 consists of 14 residues. Trimming took 3 bases from V and 2 from J; bases not matched to a gene: 1. This CDR3 is CASSAQGAYNEQFF. The CDR3 DNA reads TGTGCCAGCAGCGCACAGGGGGCCTACAATGAGCAGTTCTTC.

Worth noting for this clone: The sample contains more than one DNA sequence encoding this CDR3. The CDR3 here is CASSYTGVGETQYF. As DNA, the CDR3 is TGTGCCAGCAGTTATACAGGCGTTGGTGAGACCCAGTACTTC. The rearrangement joins TRBV27 to TRBJ2-5, with D perhaps matching TRBD1 (5 bases). Germline CDR1 and CDR2: MNHEY and SMNVEV (reference sequence). V was trimmed by 4 bases and J by 5 bases, leaving 14 bases between them. This CDR3 region has 14 residues.

The CDR3 DNA reads as TGTGCCAGCAGCTTAGTAGCATACAATGAGCAGTTCTTC. Amino acid sequence: CASSLVAYNEQFF. The chain carries TRBV7-6 and TRBJ2-1; D is ambiguous. With 1 base removed from V and 4 bases from J, the gap between germline ends came to 5 bases. Germline values: CDR1 SGHVS, CDR2 FNYEAQ. This CDR3 spans 13 amino acids.

The rearrangement joins TRBV7-3 to TRBJ1-2; TRBD1 is a possible D gene (6 bases). Trimming took 5 bases from V and 8 from J, leaving 18 bases between them. There are 14 residues in the CDR3. Germline V gene lookup returns CDR1 SGHTA and CDR2 FQGTGA. The CDR3 reads CASSPGGGRGGYTF. In nucleotides, the CDR3 is TGTGCCAGCAGCCCCGGAGGGGGGCGAGGGGGCTACACCTTC. Together with reference TRBV7-3 and TRBJ1-2, the CDR3 gives the full variable domain: GAGVSQTPSNKVTEKGKYVELRCDPISGHTALYWYRQSLGQGPEFLIYFQGTGAADDSGLPNDRFFAVRPEGSVSTLKIQRTERGDSAVYLCASSPGGGRGGYTFGSGTRLTVV.

The chain recombines TRBV7-8 with TRBJ2-3, with no clear D. The germline V and J ends were trimmed by 5 bases and 3 bases, with 18 bases remaining between them. The CDR3 sequence is 16 residues long. Germline lookup yields CDR1 SGHVS and CDR2 FQNEAQ. CDR3 residues: CASSPLVGSLTDTQYF. CDR3 DNA: TGTGCCAGCAGCCCCCTGGTTGGCAGTCTAACAGATACGCAGTATTTT.